This TCR beta chain originates from a study of shared clonotypes between healthy human individuals. Whole-study findings and limits: Clonotypes that were shared across a handful of donors made up roughly 5% of naive CD4 clonotypes. Larger richness was generally estimated for naive than memory subsets. Compared with clonotypes that all four donors shared, non-shared clonotypes had lower generation probabilities.

Sequenced by immunoSEQ multiplex PCR; TCRdb stores in-frame clones only, minus some. The repertoire consists of some 2,100,000 clones, with under 95% occurring once and the leading ten covering over 1.5%. Positive CCR7 selection of CD45RO-negative cells yielded the naive CD8 cells, and terminally differentiated effector memory CD45RA+ cells were excluded. Germline-derived CDR1 and CDR2 are SNHLY and FYNNEI. CDR3 length equals 10 residues. V was cut by 8 bases and J by 6 bases, with 7 bases left in between. Concerning this clone: What it binds is unknown.

The chain recombines TRBV2 with TRBJ1-2, with unresolved D. Sequencing input: naive CD8+ T cells from PBMCs. This receptor was taken from a young man in good health. Some clones in this sample may be carry-over from other donors' samples. DNA for the CDR3: TGTGCCAGCTTTGAGGATGGCTACACCTTC. This gives the protein CASFEDGYTF.